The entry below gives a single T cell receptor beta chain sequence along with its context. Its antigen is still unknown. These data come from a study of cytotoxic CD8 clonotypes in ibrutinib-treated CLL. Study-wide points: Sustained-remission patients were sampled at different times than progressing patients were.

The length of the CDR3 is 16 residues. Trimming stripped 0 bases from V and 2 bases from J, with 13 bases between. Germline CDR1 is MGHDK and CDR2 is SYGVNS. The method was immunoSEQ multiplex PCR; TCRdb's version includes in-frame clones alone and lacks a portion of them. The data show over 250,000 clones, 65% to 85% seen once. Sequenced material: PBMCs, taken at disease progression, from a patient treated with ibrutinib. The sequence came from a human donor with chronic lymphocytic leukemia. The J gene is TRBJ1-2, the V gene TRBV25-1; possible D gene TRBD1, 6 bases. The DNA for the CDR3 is TGTGCCAGCAGTGAATATAAGGGGGATCCAAACTATGGCTACACCTTC. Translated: CASSEYKGDPNYGYTF.